The present T cell receptor (beta chain) was sequenced within a study of blood T cell repertoires in COVID-19. Looking at the study overall: PBMCs, B-cell-depleted T cells, or T cells provided the cDNA or gDNA that made up the material.

Some clones are missing from TCRdb's copy, which holds only in-frame ones; the method was immunoSEQ multiplex PCR. Among nearly 110,000 clones listed, around 88% were seen once. The TCR comes from a man aged 50 to 60 with active or convalescent COVID-19. Sequencing input: peripheral blood.

CDR3 sequence reads: CASSQVLAGYNEQFF. As DNA, the CDR3 is TGTGCCAGCAGCCAGGTACTAGCGGGGTACAATGAGCAGTTCTTC. V usage is TRBV3-1 (or the pseudogene TRBV3-2) and J usage is TRBJ2-1; 10 bases agree with TRBD2. J gave up 4 bases and V 3 bases, and 3 bases lay outside the gene matches. CDR1 and CDR2 from the germline V gene are LGHDT and YNNKEL (reference sequence). The CDR3 has 15 amino acids.